This T cell receptor beta chain was observed in a study of Graves' ophthalmopathy and Graves' hyperthyroidism. Overall study findings and caveats: Ophthalmopathy could be told apart from stable hyperthyroidism by a 13-signature model (around 85% sensitivity, roughly 81% specificity). The blood repertoire also included most expanded thyroid clonotypes above 0.001 frequency.

About this clonotype itself: Its antigen is not known.

Certain patients, namely those with other autoimmune diseases, uncontrolled infections, pregnancy or lactation, were excluded. Diagnosis used clinical symptoms, serum thyroxine, TRAb, thyroid ultrasound and orbital computed tomography. Germline loops: CDR1 SGHVS, CDR2 FQNEAQ. V was cut by 5 bases and J by 0 bases, with 11 bases left in between. The CDR3 is 15 amino acids. The authors amplified TCR beta CDR3 regions from RNA transcripts. HTBI primers were employed in first-round RT-PCR, then a second-round multiplex PCR followed. One entry per CDR3 protein, called by TCRdb with MiXCR from the multiplex PCR reads. The sample contains some 360,000 distinct CDR3 sequences, roughly 15% of which appear only once.

This clonotype was obtained from an adult woman with stable Graves' hyperthyroidism. The sequencing input was peripheral blood. The rearrangement links TRBV7-8 to TRBJ1-5; possible D gene TRBD1, 5 bases. The CDR3 is CASSRGLISNQPQHF. The CDR3 coding sequence is TGTGCCAGCAGCCGGGGGTTAATTAGCAATCAGCCCCAGCATTTT.